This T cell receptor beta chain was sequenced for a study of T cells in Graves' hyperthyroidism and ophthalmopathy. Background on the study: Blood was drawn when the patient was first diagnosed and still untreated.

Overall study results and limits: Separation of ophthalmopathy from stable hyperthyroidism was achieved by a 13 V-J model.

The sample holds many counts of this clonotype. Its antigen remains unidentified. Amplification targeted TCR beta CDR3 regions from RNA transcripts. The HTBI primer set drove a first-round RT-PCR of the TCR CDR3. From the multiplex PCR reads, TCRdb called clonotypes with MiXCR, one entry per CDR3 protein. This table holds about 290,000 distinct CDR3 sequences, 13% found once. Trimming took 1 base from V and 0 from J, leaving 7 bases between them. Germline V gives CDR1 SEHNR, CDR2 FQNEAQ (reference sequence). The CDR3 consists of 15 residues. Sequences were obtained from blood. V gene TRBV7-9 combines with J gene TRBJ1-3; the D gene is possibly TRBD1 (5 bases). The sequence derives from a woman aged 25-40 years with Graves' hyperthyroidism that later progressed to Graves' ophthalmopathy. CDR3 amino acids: CASSLVDSSGNTIYF. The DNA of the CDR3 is TGTGCCAGCAGCTTAGTTGACAGCTCTGGAAACACCATATATTTT.